Below are 19 T cell receptor beta chains sequenced from a single sample in a study of regulatory T cells in long-lasting Graves disease. To make TCR beta libraries, researchers used iRepertoire HTBI primers and Arm-PCR of CDR3 regions. TCRdb itself ran the multiplex PCR reads through MiXCR, one entry per CDR3 protein. Here the sample spans a few hundred thousand distinct CDR3 sequences, roughly 13% being singletons. Time point defined: newly diagnosed GD, antithyroid drugs for less than 3 months. From RNA extracted from PBMCs, the TCR library was made. The same sample was also studied in work on T cells in Graves' hyperthyroidism and ophthalmopathy.

The specimen comprised peripheral blood mononuclear cells (PBMCs), sampled at new diagnosis, from a patient treated with antithyroid drugs. Every receptor here comes from a young man with Graves disease.

This clonotype was counted ten times or more. The chain has TRBV2 and TRBJ2-1; TRBD1 or TRBD2 may be the D gene (5 bases each). Germline V gene lookup returns CDR1 SNHLY and CDR2 FYNNEI. The V and J ends lost 3 bases and 8 bases respectively, with 17 bases between them. CDR3 size: 15 residues. The CDR3 reads CASSDRLGVRDEQFF. Written as DNA, the CDR3 is TGTGCCAGCAGTGACCGTTTGGGGGTTCGTGATGAGCAGTTCTTC.

The chain recombines TRBV13 with TRBJ1-3; 7 nucleotides align to TRBD1. Germline lookup yields CDR1 PRHDT and CDR2 FYEKMQ (reference sequence). The CDR3 length is 17 residues. Trimming cost V 3 bases and J 0 bases; bases outside gene matches: 8. The chain's CDR3 is CASSFGTAKSSGNTIYF. The CDR3 region has the DNA TGTGCCAGCAGCTTTGGGACAGCTAAGAGCTCTGGAAACACCATATATTTT.

In its sample, this clonotype was seen a few times. V is TRBV2 and J is TRBJ1-2, with D uncertain. Germline loops: CDR1 SNHLY, CDR2 FYNNEI. The ends were cut back, 10 bases at V and 4 bases at J, with 10 bases in the middle. The CDR3 spans 11 residues. In DNA, the CDR3 is TGTGCCACTTATGCGGGCTATGGCTACACCTTC. It specifies CATYAGYGYTF.

In its sample, this clonotype was seen many times. V usage is TRBV7-2 and J usage is TRBJ2-1, with TRBD2 as a possible D gene (5 bases). Trimming took off 4 bases at V and 8 bases at J, with 21 bases between the two ends. CDR3 length: 16 amino acids. CDR1 is SGHTA and CDR2 is FQGNSA in the germline V gene. The CDR3 is CASSSQRLVRVDEQFF. CDR3 coding DNA: TGTGCCAGCAGCTCACAGCGGCTAGTGAGGGTTGATGAGCAGTTCTTC.

This clonotype appeared many times. The V and J genes are TRBV19 and TRBJ2-1; 10 bases map to TRBD2. CDR3 size: 16 residues. Per the germline V gene, CDR1 is LNHDA and CDR2 is SQIVND (reference sequence). V lost 8 bases to trimming and J lost 3 bases; unmatched junction nucleotides: 10. As DNA, the CDR3 is TGTGCCAGTGGCCCCCTCGCTAGCGGGAGCTACAATGAGCAGTTCTTC. It yields the protein CASGPLASGSYNEQFF.

This clonotype showed up many times. The chain is built from TRBV9 and TRBJ1-1; D remains ambiguous. The CDR3 is 13 residues long. The V end was cut by 0 bases, the J end by 5 bases, with 8 bases between. The germline gives CDR1 SGDLS, CDR2 YYNGEE. CDR3 nucleotide sequence: TGTGCCAGCAGCGTAGGCGGGTCGACTGAAGCTTTCTTT. Its translation is CASSVGGSTEAFF.

This clonotype was found many times. The chain links TRBV10-3 to TRBJ2-7; no definite D call. Germline values: CDR1 ENHRY, CDR2 SYGVKD. The length of the CDR3 is 14 residues. Trimming shortened V by 4 bases and J by 0 bases, and 10 bases separated the two germline ends. CDR3 sequence reads: CAISVDWSSYEQYF. CDR3 DNA sequence: TGTGCCATCAGTGTCGACTGGAGCTCCTACGAGCAGTACTTC.

This clonotype showed up just a few times. The J gene is TRBJ2-7, the V gene TRBV27; D is undetermined. CDR1 MNHEY and CDR2 SMNVEV come from the germline V gene (reference sequence). Trimming shortened V by 0 bases and J by 5 bases, and 8 bases separated the two germline ends. The CDR3 consists of 13 residues. The chain's CDR3 is CASSLSVGDEQYF. The CDR3 nucleotides are TGTGCCAGCAGTTTATCGGTGGGCGACGAGCAGTACTTC.

In this sample, this clonotype turned up many times. J is TRBJ2-1 and V is TRBV6-2 or TRBV6-3; 10 bases are shared with TRBD2. The CDR3 runs 15 residues. The V gene's germline CDR1 is MNHEY and CDR2 SVGEGT. Trimming removed 2 bases from V and 9 bases from J; junction bases left unmatched: 7. CDR3 region: CASSYEAGGPSEQFF. For the CDR3, the DNA is TGTGCCAGCAGTTACGAAGCGGGAGGGCCGAGTGAGCAGTTCTTC.

This clonotype was found a few times. The chain joins TRBV12-3 or TRBV12-4 to TRBJ2-3; 9 bases fit TRBD2. V gave up 5 bases and J gave up 5 bases; unmatched junction bases: 14. The CDR3 contains 17 residues. This CDR3 reads CASSGAAGGLNLDTQYF. In nucleotides, the CDR3 is TGTGCCAGCAGTGGGGCTGCGGGAGGGCTAAATTTAGATACGCAGTATTTT.

This clonotype occurred many times. The rearrangement uses TRBV12-3 or TRBV12-4 and TRBJ1-6, with D uncertain. V lost 3 bases, J lost 16 bases, and 13 bases lay in between. The CDR3 covers 12 residues. The CDR3 region has the DNA TGTGCCAGCAGTTTCGGGCCCGTCTGGCTCCACTTT. It encodes CASSFGPVWLHF.

The table lists this clonotype with a count of one. The chain links TRBV18 to TRBJ2-7; D is perhaps TRBD2 (6 bases). This CDR3 spans 15 amino acids. Trimming shortened V by 1 base and J by 4 bases, and 14 bases separated the two germline ends. The germline V gene encodes CDR1 KGHSH and CDR2 LQKENI. CDR3 nucleotide sequence: TGTGCCAGCTCACCACGGGACTCCAAGGAATACGAGCAGTACTTC. It specifies CASSPRDSKEYEQYF. Filled out from reference TRBV18 and TRBJ2-7, the complete variable domain reads NAGVMQNPRHLVRRRGQEARLRCSPMKGHSHVYWYRQLPEEGLKFMVYLQKENIIDESGMPKERFSAEFPKEGPSILRIQQVVRGDSAAYFCASSPRDSKEYEQYFGPGTRLTVT.

This clonotype was counted at least ten times. CDR3 loop: CASSRYRGRETQYF. CDR3 nucleotides: TGTGCCAGCAGCCGGTACAGGGGGCGAGAGACCCAGTACTTC. This chain uses TRBV3-1 with TRBJ2-5, with 9 bases fitting TRBD1. Trimming took 4 bases from V and 4 from J; bases not matched to a gene: 4. This CDR3 is built from 14 residues. The germline V gene encodes CDR1 LGHDT and CDR2 YNNKEL (reference sequence).

This clonotype was recorded many times. For the CDR3, the DNA is TGTGCCAGCAGTTTATTAAGCGGCACCGGGGAGCTGTTTTTT. This encodes CASSLLSGTGELFF. The chain carries TRBV12-3 or TRBV12-4 and TRBJ2-2; TRBD2 might be the D (5 bases). Between the trimmed V and J ends, which lost 2 bases and 4 bases, there was a span of 8 bases. The length of the CDR3 is 14 residues.

This clonotype showed up many times. This rearrangement joins TRBV6-1 to TRBJ1-1, with D tentatively TRBD1 (5 bases). Germline V gene lookup returns CDR1 MNHNS and CDR2 SASEGT. This CDR3 is built from 16 residues. V was shortened by 7 bases and J by 6 bases, with 24 bases between the two germline ends. The CDR3 loop is CASISMGGRAKAEAFF. The CDR3 DNA reads TGTGCCAGCATCTCAATGGGCGGCAGGGCGAAGGCTGAAGCTTTCTTT.

This clonotype showed up just a few times. The J gene is TRBJ2-3, the V gene TRBV9, with TRBD2 as a possible D gene (7 bases). The length of the CDR3 is 15 residues. Germline lookup yields CDR1 SGDLS and CDR2 YYNGEE. V lost 3 bases and J lost 0, with 11 bases in between. The CDR3 DNA follows: TGTGCCAGCAGCGCGGGGGGCGGAAGCACAGATACGCAGTATTTT. This translates into CASSAGGGSTDTQYF.

The genes are TRBV10-2 and TRBJ1-5; no reliable D call. The V and J ends lost 9 bases and 10 bases respectively, with 16 bases between them. Looked up from germline, CDR1 is WSHSY and CDR2 is SAAADI. The CDR3 sequence is 12 residues long. The CDR3 sequence: CASSPGISPQHF. CDR3 nucleotides: TGCGCCAGTAGTCCCGGGATTTCCCCCCAGCATTTT.

This clonotype was recorded many times. V and J are TRBV27 and TRBJ1-1; weak D call: TRBD1 (6 bases). CDR1 and CDR2 from the germline V gene are MNHEY and SMNVEV (reference sequence). V gave up 6 bases and J gave up 4 bases, with 12 bases separating them. The CDR3 length is 13 residues. In DNA form, the CDR3 reads TGTGCCAGCAGGAGAACAGGGAGCACTGAAGCTTTCTTT. Protein: CASRRTGSTEAFF.

This clonotype was seen only a few times. The chain combines TRBV5-1 with TRBJ2-4; 13 nucleotides line up with TRBD2. V lost 4 bases and J lost 8; bases outside the gene matches: 3. Germline loops: CDR1 SGHRS, CDR2 YFSETQ. The length of the CDR3 is 14 residues. The CDR3 here is CASSRGLAGDIQYF. The DNA of the CDR3 is TGCGCCAGCAGCCGCGGACTAGCGGGGGACATTCAGTACTTC. Supplemented by reference TRBV5-1 and TRBJ2-4, the full variable domain reads KAGVTQTPRYLIKTRGQQVTLSCSPISGHRSVSWYQQTPGQGLQFLFEYFSETQRNKGNFPGRFSGRQFSNSRSEMNVSTLELGDSALYLCASSRGLAGDIQYFGAGTRLSVL.